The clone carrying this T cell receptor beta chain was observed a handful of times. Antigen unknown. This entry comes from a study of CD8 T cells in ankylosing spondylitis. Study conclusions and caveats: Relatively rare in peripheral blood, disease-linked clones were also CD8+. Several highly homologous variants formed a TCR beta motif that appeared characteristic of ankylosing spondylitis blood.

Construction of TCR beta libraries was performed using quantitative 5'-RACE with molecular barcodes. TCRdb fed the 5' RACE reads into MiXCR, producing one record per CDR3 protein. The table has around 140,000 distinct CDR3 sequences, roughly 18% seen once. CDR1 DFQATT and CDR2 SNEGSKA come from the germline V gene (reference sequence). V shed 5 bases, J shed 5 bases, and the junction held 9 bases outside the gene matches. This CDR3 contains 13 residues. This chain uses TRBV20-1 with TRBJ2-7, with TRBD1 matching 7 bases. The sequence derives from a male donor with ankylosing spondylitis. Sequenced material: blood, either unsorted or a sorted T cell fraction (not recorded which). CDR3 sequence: CSAAGQDSNEQYF. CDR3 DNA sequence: TGCAGTGCTGCCGGACAGGACTCTAACGAGCAGTACTTC.